This T cell receptor beta chain was retrieved from a study of shared clonotypes between healthy human individuals. Across the study: CD4 naive and memory got three plates each, CD8 naive two, CD8 memory one.

Findings and caveats of the study: Among a few donors, roughly 5% of naive CD4 clonotypes were found in common. Non-shared clonotypes had lower generation probabilities than clonotypes shared by all four sorted-subset donors.

This CDR3 has 17 amino acids. CDR1 and CDR2 from the germline V gene are LGHNA and YSLEER. Trimming cost V 0 bases and J 7 bases, with 16 bases left between them. In the case of this clone: Its antigen is still unknown.

Here immunoSEQ multiplex PCR was the method, and the copy in TCRdb shows in-frame clones only, minus some. The profile shows roughly 2.2 million clones, roughly 92% of them singletons. The sequenced sample consisted of naive CD4+ T cells from PBMCs. Subset: CD45RA+ positively selected. The sequence came from a man younger than 30 in good health. Some clones in this sample may be carry-over from other donors' samples. V usage is TRBV4-3 and J usage is TRBJ1-6, with a possible D match to TRBD1 (6 bases). CDR3 sequence: CASSQEAERGWNSPLHF. The CDR3 DNA follows: TGCGCCAGCAGCCAAGAGGCGGAAAGGGGGTGGAATTCACCCCTCCACTTT.